This note documents a single T cell receptor beta chain sequence. The antigen it recognizes is unknown. This sample stems from a study of cytomegalovirus exposure and HLA in healthy donors (dated by TCRdb to the late 2010s). As for the study more broadly: According to an earlier analysis of 587 of the donors, about 179 million T cells yielded over 90 million unique TCR beta sequences and about 300 Gb of sequence data. A later analysis re-analyzed previously published TCR beta repertoires from 666 donors and added high-resolution HLA genotyping to study TCR occurrence patterns. Among almost 400 genotyped donors of the cohort, an average of approximately 240,000 unique TCR beta nucleotide sequences were sequenced per donor, 15% to 20% of them non-productive. Every repertoire in the discovery cohort had been generated on one and the same sequencing platform. In a later genetic analysis, genome-wide SNP genotypes for about three fifths of the 666 donors were used, and that subset was treated as a discovery cohort. Four to six DR-DQ haplotypes were handled as single units for association and clustering because linkage in the cohort was strong. In an earlier analysis of roughly 540 of the donors, high-throughput TCR beta sequencing was used to judge whether each TCR beta V gene segment behaved as functional or pseudogenic. HLA typing covered class I and class II loci at four-digit resolution. Rather than using new phenotypic data, the later analysis identified candidate immune exposures from TCR beta sequences and from how often those sequences occurred across donors. A separate validation cohort of approximately 120 different subjects was used in addition to the approximately 670-subject first cohort. The number of donors typed differed by locus, with 629-630 for A, B, C, DRB1 and DQB1, 522 for DQA1, under 610 for DPA1, and some 470 for DPB1. Among the roughly 380 genotyped donors, around 81% belonged to the genetic ancestry cluster associated with self-reported Caucasian donors. The study combined high-throughput TCR immunosequencing, statistical association of individual TCRs with disease status, and machine learning to predict cytomegalovirus infection status. The aim of the study was to test whether cataloging public T cell receptors could identify signatures of past pathogen exposure. The study used immunosequencing to profile the T cell repertoires of around 600 subjects and linked those repertoires to cytomegalovirus serostatus. Donor age, sex, ethnicity and CMV serostatus were compiled together with the repertoire data. Approximately 310 gigabases of sequencing data and 91 million or so unique TCR sequences made up an early release that covered several hundred HLA-typed donors. What the authors observed across the whole study: In a later genetic analysis, fewer N-insertions in productive TCRs were reported among donors in an Asian-associated ancestry cluster than the roughly 640-donor mean. Strong co-occurrence of HLA alleles, especially DR and DQ, made assigning TCR associations to individual alleles difficult. Because counts were too low, roughly 17 rarely observed V segments, including chromosome 9 orphons, were left out of the earlier analysis of several hundred of the donors. Correlated functional status among segregating V segments might reflect linkage disequilibrium, but an unknown experimental factor could not be ruled out. Most TCR sequences were seen in very few donors, while some public TCRs were found in many individuals. A further reported finding was that TCR beta sequences accurately predicted the HLA-A and HLA-B alleles for most subjects in the first cohort. An association between a missense DCLRE1C variant and V-gene and J-gene trimming of TCR beta chains was found in a later genetic analysis and replicated in an independent cohort. According to the authors, the approach could potentially be generalized to other disease states and immunological phenotypes. Some IMGT-functional V segments, including TRBV6-2 and TRBV6-3, could not be distinguished by the 87-base-pair reads and were therefore excluded. Broadly in line with IMGT annotations, most TCR beta V segments showed up in productive rearrangements about 87% or about 30% of the time in an earlier analysis of around 600 of the donors. HLA typing was unavailable for some donors at each locus, so association tests used only the typed subset. In a later analysis, the rate of TCR association differed among HLA loci, with DRB1 alleles having the most associated TCRs and HLA-C alleles having the fewest. A later analysis reported that several top co-occurrence clusters appeared linked to parvovirus B19, influenza, CMV and Epstein-Barr virus. The cohort was sequenced for TCR beta chains only, and without alpha or paired-chain data the features that could be detected were limited. Roughly uniform sequencing depth across donors was assumed in presence/absence analyses, although this assumption may not hold. The classifier was reported to diagnose cytomegalovirus status with high specificity and sensitivity in both the original cohort and the validation cohort. A cluster of highly shared sequence variants was judged likely to represent a technical artifact of the sequencing pipeline. In the study, 150 to 200 TCR beta chains were listed as associated with cytomegalovirus. In a later analysis, HLA-associated TCR beta chains were found to be more clonally expanded and to have lower generation probabilities than equally common non-associated chains. According to a later analysis, most CMV-associated TCR beta chains appeared to be HLA-restricted, and the HLA associations seemed to be driven largely by CMV exposure. CMV serostatus was the only immune exposure information available for the cohort. Specific HLA alleles were associated with about 17,000 TCR beta sequences at a false discovery rate of 0.05 in a later analysis. A few of the identified cytomegalovirus-associated TCR beta chains were confirmed in vitro to be specific for cytomegalovirus antigens.

The method was the immunoSEQ multiplex PCR assay. A mixture of 60 forward primers for TCR Vbeta segments and 13 reverse primers for TCR Jbeta segments was used in the multiplex PCR. The CDR3 region of rearranged TCR beta genes was amplified from genomic DNA with a multiplex PCR assay. On the Illumina HiSeq System, the amplified TCR beta libraries were sequenced as 87-base-pair reads. Processing in the source paper ran as follows. A later analysis tallied around 87 million unique TCR beta chains across the 600 to 700 repertoires, and approximately 12 million of those chains were shared by two or more donors. Raw reads were error-corrected and collapsed into unique sequences with a nearest-neighbor algorithm that merged closely related sequences to remove PCR and sequencing errors. To assign V, D and J gene segments, CDR3 sequences were aligned to IMGT reference sequences. For a sequence to be retained, a match of at least six nucleotides was required to both a V gene segment and a J gene segment. Rearrangements were called productive when the CDR3 lacked stop codons and stayed in frame with V and J; all others were non-productive. Following IMGT convention, CDR3 was defined as the stretch from the second conserved V-encoded cysteine to the conserved J-encoded phenylalanine. The earlier analysis of some 600 of the donors excluded sequences that lacked an unambiguous match to a single V gene segment. In an earlier analysis of about 590 of the donors, a V segment was called functional when productive rearrangements were above 56.7%, and segregating when the standard deviation between donors exceeded 5%. A statistical classification framework was built for diagnosing cytomegalovirus status from the catalog of TCR beta chain sequences. In a later analysis, TCR nucleotide sequences were compared against IMGT/GENE-DB human TR gene sequences so that V and J genes could be assigned. Using the TCRdist pipeline, a later analysis assigned CDR3 sequences along with most-parsimonious VDJ recombination scenarios. In a later analysis, each TCR beta chain was defined by its CDR3 amino acid sequence together with its V-gene family, and reads without a unique V-gene family were excluded. As a way to deal with suspected cross-contamination and a sequencing artifact, a later analysis dropped over 550 nucleotide sequences that were highly shared and had low generation probability. A later analysis calculated a clonal expansion index for each public chain from normalized within-repertoire ranks of inferred template counts. Generation probabilities in a later analysis came from a VDJ recombination model fitted to out-of-frame rearrangements, and those results were checked against IGoR. In a later analysis, TCR-TCR, TCR-HLA and TCR-CMV co-occurrence was scored with hypergeometric tests, and a repertoire-size bias correction was applied to TCR pairs. To estimate false discovery rates, a later analysis permuted the HLA or CMV assignments 20 times. In a later analysis, co-occurring TCRs were grouped using DBSCAN, with TCRdist sequence similarity added in when clustering inside HLA-allele-positive subsets. Repertoires with fewer than 30,000 or more than 120,000 public chains, plus five repertoires with anomalous nucleotide sharing, were excluded from co-occurrence clustering. TCRdb stores this immuneACCESS table with in-frame sequences only. Part of the clones is absent; in the studies checked, under half of the shortfall reflects unresolved V genes, and no reason is known for the rest. That table is the source of V, J and clone size, and D and trimming were worked out from the DNA. For this sample, the table gives 80,000 or so clones. The ten largest clones represent 1.1% of the sample.

CDR1 and CDR2, looked up from the germline V gene (reference sequence), are MNHNY and SVGAGI. Ends trimmed: V by 0 bases, J by 4 bases; bases unmatched to a gene: 6. The CDR3 starts with the cysteine, ends with the phenylalanine, and has 16 residues. Kept here is only the CDR3 DNA, which spans 48 bases and is read in frame from base 1. The cohort was made up of 666 healthy bone marrow donors. At the time of sampling, all cohort members were nominally healthy, though unrecorded immune exposures were likely present. The donor was CMV seronegative and was included in the group of 352 seronegative cohort members. A peripheral blood sample was provided by each donor, and peripheral blood mononuclear cells were used for TCR beta sequencing. Genomic DNA was extracted from the blood cell samples with the Qiagen DNeasy Blood Extraction Kit.

This clonotype was obtained from a woman aged 30 to 39 in good health and CMV-seronegative. The sequenced sample was PBMCs. The chain is assembled from TRBV6-6 and TRBJ2-7; TRBD2 matches 10 bases in the middle. The DNA is TGTGCCAGCAGTTACTCGAGCGGGGGGGTGTTTTACGAGCAGTACTTC. Its amino acids are CASSYSSGGVFYEQYF.